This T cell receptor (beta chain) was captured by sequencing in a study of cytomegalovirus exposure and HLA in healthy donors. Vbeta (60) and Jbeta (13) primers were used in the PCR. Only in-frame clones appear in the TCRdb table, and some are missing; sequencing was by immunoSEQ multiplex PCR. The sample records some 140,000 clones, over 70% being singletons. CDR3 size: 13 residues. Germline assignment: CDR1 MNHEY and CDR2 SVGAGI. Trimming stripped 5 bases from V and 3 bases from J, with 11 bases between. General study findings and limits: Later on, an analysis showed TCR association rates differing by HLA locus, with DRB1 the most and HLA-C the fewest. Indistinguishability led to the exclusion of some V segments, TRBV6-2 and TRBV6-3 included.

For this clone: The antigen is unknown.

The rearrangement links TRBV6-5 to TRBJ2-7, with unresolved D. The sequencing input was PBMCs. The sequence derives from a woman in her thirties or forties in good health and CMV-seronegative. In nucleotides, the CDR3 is TGTGCCAGCAGTGCCCAGGCCCTCTACGAGCAGTACTTC. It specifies CASSAQALYEQYF.